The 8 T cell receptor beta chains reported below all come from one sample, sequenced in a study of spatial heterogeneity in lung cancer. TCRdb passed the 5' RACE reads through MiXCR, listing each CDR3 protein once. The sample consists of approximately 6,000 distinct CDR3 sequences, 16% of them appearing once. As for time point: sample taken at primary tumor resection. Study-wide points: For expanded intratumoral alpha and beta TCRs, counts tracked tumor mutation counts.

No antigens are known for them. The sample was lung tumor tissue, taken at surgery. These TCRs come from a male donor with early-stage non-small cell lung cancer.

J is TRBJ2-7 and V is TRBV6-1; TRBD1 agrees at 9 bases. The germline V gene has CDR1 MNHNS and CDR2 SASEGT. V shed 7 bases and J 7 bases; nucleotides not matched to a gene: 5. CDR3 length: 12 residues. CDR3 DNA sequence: TGTGCCAGCATGTTCGGGACAGGGGAGCAGTACTTC. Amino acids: CASMFGTGEQYF.

The DNA of the CDR3 is TGTGCCAGCAGCCAAGAACGGGAGGACGGGGAGCTGTTTTTT. Translated: CASSQEREDGELFF. The rearrangement joins TRBV3-1 to TRBJ2-2, with TRBD2 identical over 7 bases. J was trimmed by 7 bases and V by 0 bases; bases with no gene match: 2. The CDR3 sequence is 14 residues long. Germline values: CDR1 LGHDT, CDR2 YNNKEL (reference sequence).

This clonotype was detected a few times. CDR3 residues: CASGTVGRGYGGLSHYTDTQYF. CDR3 DNA sequence: TGTGCCAGTGGGACGGTGGGGAGAGGGTATGGCGGCCTGTCCCATTACACAGATACGCAGTATTTT. V gene TRBV19 combines with J gene TRBJ2-3; possibly TRBD1 or TRBD2 for D (5 bases each). The CDR3 runs 22 residues. V shed 8 bases and J shed 2 bases, with 38 bases lying between them. CDR1 and CDR2 from the germline V gene are LNHDA and SQIVND (reference sequence).

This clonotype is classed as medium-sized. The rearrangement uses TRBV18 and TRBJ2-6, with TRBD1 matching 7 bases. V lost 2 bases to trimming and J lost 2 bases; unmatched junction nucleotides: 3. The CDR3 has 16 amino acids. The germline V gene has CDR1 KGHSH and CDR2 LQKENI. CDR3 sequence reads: CASSPDRVTGANVLTF. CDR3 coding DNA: TGTGCCAGCTCACCAGACAGGGTAACTGGGGCCAACGTCCTGACTTTC.

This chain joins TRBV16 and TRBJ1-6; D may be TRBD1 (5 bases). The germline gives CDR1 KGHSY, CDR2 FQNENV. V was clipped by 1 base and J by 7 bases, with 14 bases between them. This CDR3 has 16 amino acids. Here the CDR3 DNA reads TGTGCCAGCAGCCAATTGGGCAGGACAAGGAATTCACCCCTCCACTTT. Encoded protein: CASSQLGRTRNSPLHF.

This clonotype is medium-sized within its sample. CDR3 residues: CASSQGSASGGLNTGELFF. The CDR3 DNA follows: TGTGCCAGCAGCCAAGGGTCTGCTAGCGGGGGGTTGAACACCGGGGAGCTGTTTTTT. This chain joins TRBV4-2 and TRBJ2-2; 11 nucleotides line up with TRBD2. This CDR3 contains 19 residues. Germline V gene lookup returns CDR1 LGHNA and CDR2 YNFKEQ. V lost 1 base, J lost 1 base, and 8 bases stayed unmatched.

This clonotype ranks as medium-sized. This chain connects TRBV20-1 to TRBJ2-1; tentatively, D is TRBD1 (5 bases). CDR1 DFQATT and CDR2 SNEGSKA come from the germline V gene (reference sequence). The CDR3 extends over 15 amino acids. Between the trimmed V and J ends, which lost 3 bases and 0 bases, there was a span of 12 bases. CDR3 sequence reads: CSASRLQGSYNEQFF. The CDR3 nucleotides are TGCAGTGCTAGTCGACTCCAGGGCTCCTACAATGAGCAGTTCTTC.

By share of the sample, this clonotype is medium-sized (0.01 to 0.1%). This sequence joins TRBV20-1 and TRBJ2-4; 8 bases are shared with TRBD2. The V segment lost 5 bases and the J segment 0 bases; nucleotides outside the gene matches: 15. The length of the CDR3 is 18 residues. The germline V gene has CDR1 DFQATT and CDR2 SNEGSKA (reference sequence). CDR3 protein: CSALFSSGGDIAKNIQYF. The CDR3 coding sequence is TGCAGTGCTCTCTTCTCCAGCGGGGGTGACATAGCCAAAAACATTCAGTACTTC.